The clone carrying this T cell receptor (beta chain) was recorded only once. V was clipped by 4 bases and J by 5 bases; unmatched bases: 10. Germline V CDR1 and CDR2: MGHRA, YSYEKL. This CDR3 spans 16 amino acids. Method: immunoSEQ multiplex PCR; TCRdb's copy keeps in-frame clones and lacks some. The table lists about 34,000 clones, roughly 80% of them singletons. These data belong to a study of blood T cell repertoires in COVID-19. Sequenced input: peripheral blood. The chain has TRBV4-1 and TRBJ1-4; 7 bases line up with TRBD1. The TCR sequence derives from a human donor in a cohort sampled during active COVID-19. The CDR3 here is CASSRYWDSQNEKLFF. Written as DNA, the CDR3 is TGCGCCAGCAGCCGGTACTGGGACAGTCAGAATGAAAAACTGTTTTTT.